The entry below gives a single T cell receptor beta chain sequence along with its context. Some clones are missing from TCRdb's copy, which holds only in-frame ones; the method was immunoSEQ multiplex PCR. The sample has 110,000 to 150,000 clones, around nine tenths seen once; the top ten hold under 4.5%. The sample belongs to a study of T cell responses to AZD1222 COVID-19 vaccine. After removal of 3 bases from V and 8 bases from J, the junction contained 9 bases not matched to a gene. CDR1 and CDR2 (germline): LNHDA, SQIVND (reference sequence). The CDR3 is 15 amino acids. This specimen was peripheral blood, taken on day 0 of AZD1222 vaccination. V and J are TRBV19 and TRBJ2-1; 8 positions agree with TRBD2. The receptor's source is an adult in good health. This CDR3 reads CASSIISGGRDEQFF. CDR3 nucleotides: TGTGCCAGTAGTATTATCAGCGGGGGTAGGGATGAGCAGTTCTTC.